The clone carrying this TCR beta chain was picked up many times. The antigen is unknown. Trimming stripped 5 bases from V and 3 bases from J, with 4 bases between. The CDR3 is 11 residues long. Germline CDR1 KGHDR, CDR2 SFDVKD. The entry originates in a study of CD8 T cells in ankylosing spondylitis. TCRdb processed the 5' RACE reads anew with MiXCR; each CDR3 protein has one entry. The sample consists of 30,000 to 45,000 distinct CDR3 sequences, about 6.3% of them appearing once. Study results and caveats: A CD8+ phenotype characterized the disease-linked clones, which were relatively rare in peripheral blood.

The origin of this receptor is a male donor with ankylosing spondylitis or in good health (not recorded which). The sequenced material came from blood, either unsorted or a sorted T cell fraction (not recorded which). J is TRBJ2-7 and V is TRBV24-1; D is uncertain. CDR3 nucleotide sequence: TGTGCCACCAGTGGGGGCTACGAGCAGTACTTC. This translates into CATSGGYEQYF.